This T cell receptor beta chain was identified during a study of sequential checkpoint blockade in melanoma (dated by TCRdb to between 2017 and 2020). Regarding the study in general: Patients were assigned by 1:1 randomization to either first-line nivolumab followed by ipilimumab (arm A) or ipilimumab followed by nivolumab (arm B). Maintenance nivolumab was given following each of the two trial sequences. General findings and caveats noted by the study authors: Validation of the response-prediction model combining TCR metrics and mutation burden is needed in larger, independent patient cohorts.

Per the publication, the treatment or condition label means: randomized to nivolumab then ipilimumab (arm A) or the reverse (arm B). Prior DNA-damaging chemotherapy had not been received by any trial patient. Thawed PBMCs were sorted on a FACS Aria II flow cytometer to isolate live CD3+CD8+ cells negative for CD19 and CD56. The samples were obtained from melanoma patients enrolled in CheckMate 064, an open-label, randomized phase II trial testing sequential checkpoint blockade. Peripheral blood mononuclear cells were collected by leukapheresis, purified using Ficoll-Paque, and frozen in human serum containing approximately 9.8% DMSO. Immediately after sorting, the purity of the sorted blood CD3+CD8+ cells was confirmed to be >98%, and DNA was then extracted. Concerning this clone itself: What antigen it recognizes has not been identified. Base qualities are missing; no much larger clone stands one base away.

CDR1 and CDR2 are read off the germline V gene (reference sequence) as SEHNR and FQNEAQ. The CDR3 contains 14 residues, cysteine and phenylalanine counted. Only the CDR3 DNA stays, 42 bases, in frame from base 1. V is cut back by 5 bases and J by 7 bases, with 6 bases in the junction unmatched. The immunoSEQ Assay was used to immunosequence TCRbeta CDR3 regions from genomic DNA. Before high-throughput sequencing, genomic DNA was amplified using bias-controlled multiplex PCR. Processing in the source paper ran as follows. To quantify the absolute abundance of each unique TCRbeta CDR3 region, the sequences were collapsed and filtered. Clonality, defined as 1 minus Pielou's evenness, was calculated using only productive rearrangements. A previously published method was used to identify clones whose frequencies were significantly greater in on-treatment samples than in baseline samples. The table was pulled from immuneACCESS by TCRdb, which kept in-frame rearrangements only. Such tables lose some clones; where checked, under half of the loss comes from unresolved V genes, and the rest has no known cause. V and J calls plus clone size are reproduced from that table; the DNA served to infer D and trimming. The sample profile shows 20,000 to 25,000 clones; roughly 78% of them were found once. 9.5% to 13% of the sample lies in the top ten.

This receptor was obtained from a human donor with melanoma. This specimen consisted of CD8+ T cells sorted from blood (inferred from file names), obtained from a patient given nivolumab and ipilimumab in sequence. The sequence is built from TRBV7-9 and TRBJ1-4, with 8 junctional bases fitting TRBD1. The CDR3 corresponds to CASSTGTGGEKLFF. In nucleotide form, the sequence is TGTGCCAGCAGCACCGGGACAGGAGGTGAAAAACTGTTTTTT.